The 21 T cell receptor beta chains in this list originate from one sample, sequenced in a study of Graves' ophthalmopathy and Graves' hyperthyroidism. RNA served as the template for amplifying TCR beta CDR3 regions. RT-PCR in the first round used HTBI primers; a second-round multiplex PCR followed. TCRdb reprocessed the multiplex PCR reads via MiXCR and lists one record per CDR3 protein. The table includes around 1,000,000 distinct CDR3 sequences, roughly two fifths detected once. Material for sequencing was peripheral blood or thyroid tissue (not recorded which). The receptors stem from an adult man with Graves' hyperthyroidism.

This clonotype was recorded many times. V and J are TRBV7-9 and TRBJ1-5; 7 bases are a match to TRBD1. The CDR3 totals 14 residues. Germline CDR1 SEHNR, CDR2 FQNEAQ (reference sequence). J lost 6 bases, V lost 4 bases, and 6 bases had no gene match. The CDR3 region is CASSWGTGAQPQHF. The CDR3 DNA reads as TGTGCCAGCAGCTGGGGAACAGGGGCTCAGCCCCAGCATTTT.

This clonotype was picked up many times. The gene calls are TRBV10-3 and TRBJ2-2, with TRBD1 matching 11 bases. The CDR3 has 15 amino acids. Germline V gene sequence: CDR1 ENHRY, CDR2 SYGVKD. Trimming removed 6 bases from V and 5 bases from J; junction bases left unmatched: 5. In nucleotides, the CDR3 is TGTGCCATCAGCCCCGGGACAGGGGGTACCGGGGAGCTGTTTTTT. The encoded protein is CAISPGTGGTGELFF.

This clonotype was counted between two and nine times. This sequence joins TRBV10-3 and TRBJ1-2; D gene ambiguous. There are 16 residues in the CDR3. From germline, CDR1 is ENHRY and CDR2 SYGVKD. V lost 5 bases, J lost 4 bases, and 20 bases lay in between. CDR3 in DNA: TGTGCCATCAGTTACGCGTGGAGCGACGTAAGCTATGGCTACACCTTC. Its protein is CAISYAWSDVSYGYTF.

V gene TRBV5-1 combines with J gene TRBJ1-4; 7 bases map to TRBD1. CDR1 SGHRS and CDR2 YFSETQ come from the germline V gene. This CDR3 region has 14 residues. The V gene end was trimmed by 5 bases and the J gene end by 5 bases; junction bases not matched to a gene: 6. The CDR3 sequence is CASRDWTGNEKLFF. The CDR3 nucleotides read TGCGCCAGCAGAGACTGGACAGGCAATGAAAAACTGTTTTTT.

This clonotype was recorded a few times. The germline gene is not matched at one end of the junction; a read error may be the cause. The chain employs TRBV10-3 and TRBJ2-7, with D possibly being TRBD1 (6 bases). The CDR3 sequence is 15 residues long. Germline loops: CDR1 ENHRY, CDR2 SYGVKD. CDR3 sequence reads: CASSRILRDIHEQYF. CDR3 nucleotides: TGTGCCAGCAGTCGGATCTTACGGGACATCCACGAGCAGTACTTC.

In DNA, the CDR3 is TGTGCCAGCAGCCAACCGATTCCCGGGACAAGAAACACTGAAGCTTTCTTT. Protein sequence: CASSQPIPGTRNTEAFF. V is TRBV3-1 and J is TRBJ1-1; tentatively, D is TRBD1 (6 bases). CDR1 is LGHDT and CDR2 is YNNKEL in the germline V gene (reference sequence). This CDR3 region has 17 residues. The V and J ends lost 2 bases and 2 bases respectively, with 18 bases between them.

There are many counts of this clonotype. The chain carries TRBV7-6 and TRBJ2-2, with D possibly TRBD2 on 5 matching bases. With 0 bases removed from V and 0 bases from J, the gap between germline ends came to 11 bases. The CDR3 length is 17 residues. Germline assignment: CDR1 SGHVS and CDR2 FNYEAQ. The CDR3 DNA reads TGTGCCAGCAGCTTAGCGCTCGCGGGTGCGAACACCGGGGAGCTGTTTTTT. Residues: CASSLALAGANTGELFF.

The rearrangement uses TRBV20-1 and TRBJ1-5, with D unresolved. The CDR3 sequence is 18 residues long. CDR1 is DFQATT and CDR2 is SNEGSKA in the germline V gene (reference sequence). With 1 base removed from V and 0 bases from J, the gap between germline ends came to 19 bases. CDR3 in amino acids: CSARVVEAGRISNQPQHF. As DNA, the CDR3 is TGCAGTGCTAGAGTCGTGGAGGCAGGACGAATTAGCAATCAGCCCCAGCATTTT.

This clonotype occurred a few times. The chain links TRBV27 to TRBJ1-5, with D unclear. The CDR3 sequence is 14 residues long. Germline CDR1 and CDR2: MNHEY and SMNVEV (reference sequence). V was shortened by 6 bases and J by 3 bases, with 12 bases between the two germline ends. The CDR3 protein is CASRQGFNNQPQHF. The CDR3 DNA is TGTGCCAGCAGACAAGGATTTAACAATCAGCCCCAGCATTTT.

V usage is TRBV19 and J usage is TRBJ1-2; D is unclear. The germline V and J ends were trimmed by 7 bases and 5 bases, with 17 bases remaining between them. The CDR3 is made up of 14 amino acids. CDR1 and CDR2 from the germline V gene are LNHDA and SQIVND (reference sequence). CDR3 region: CASTPQVGRYGYTF. DNA for the CDR3: TGTGCCAGTACCCCCCAAGTAGGGCGGTATGGCTACACCTTC.

This clonotype was observed many times. V usage is TRBV10-3 and J usage is TRBJ1-2; D unresolved. Trimming took 4 bases from V and 2 from J, leaving 8 bases between them. The CDR3 is 13 residues long. Per the germline V gene, CDR1 is ENHRY and CDR2 is SYGVKD. The CDR3 DNA sequence: TGTGCCATCAGTGGAACAGAGAACTATGGCTACACCTTC. This translates into CAISGTENYGYTF.

This clonotype was seen repeatedly, ten times or more. This sequence joins TRBV29-1 and TRBJ2-7, with TRBD2 matching 14 bases. V was clipped by 5 bases and J by 3 bases; unmatched bases: 12. Germline assignment: CDR1 SQVTM and CDR2 ANQGSEA. The CDR3 extends over 17 amino acids. The CDR3 is CSVTNRRTSGGYYEQYF. CDR3 in DNA: TGCAGCGTTACCAACCGAAGGACTAGCGGGGGGTACTACGAGCAGTACTTC.

On this clonotype itself: One end of the junction varies from germline; a read error may be responsible. V is TRBV5-4 and J is TRBJ2-7; 9 bases line up with TRBD1. Germline CDR1 SGHNT, CDR2 YYREEE (reference sequence). This CDR3 is built from 13 residues. Here the CDR3 reads CASSVTGGYEQCF. The CDR3 DNA reads as TGTGCCAGCAGCGTGACAGGGGGGTACGAGCAGTGCTTC.

In its sample, this clonotype was seen many times. The chain has TRBV20-1 and TRBJ1-6; D may be TRBD1 (6 bases). Trimming left V 3 bases short and J 9 bases short, with 15 bases between. Germline CDR1 reads DFQATT; CDR2 reads SNEGSKA (reference sequence). There are 14 residues in the CDR3. CDR3 residues: CSASDRGVGSPLHF. The CDR3 nucleotides read TGCAGTGCTAGTGATAGGGGGGTTGGTTCACCCCTCCACTTT.

This clonotype came up many times. This chain connects TRBV20-1 to TRBJ1-6; the match to TRBD1 covers 8 bases. The CDR3 loop spans 14 amino acids. Germline lookup yields CDR1 DFQATT and CDR2 SNEGSKA (reference sequence). V shed 6 bases, J shed 10 bases, and the junction held 11 bases outside the gene matches. CDR3 nucleotides: TGCAGTGCGTCGGGTGGACAGGGCCAATCACCCCTCCACTTT. This translates into CSASGGQGQSPLHF.

Only a few counts were recorded for this clonotype. The genes are TRBV3-1 and TRBJ2-5; no clear D. CDR1 and CDR2 from the germline V gene are LGHDT and YNNKEL (reference sequence). This CDR3 spans 14 amino acids. The germline V and J ends were trimmed by 5 bases and 9 bases, with 19 bases remaining between them. For the CDR3, the DNA is TGTGCCAGCAGCAACAACGAGATCGCTGGGGCCCAGTACTTC. It translates to CASSNNEIAGAQYF.

This clonotype was recorded at least ten times. This rearrangement joins TRBV2 to TRBJ1-5; D is unclear. The CDR3 is 12 amino acids. V was trimmed by 7 bases and J by 4 bases, leaving 8 bases between them. Germline CDR1 is SNHLY and CDR2 is FYNNEI. The CDR3 bases are TGTGCCAGCAAGGAGGGAAATCAGCCCCAGCATTTT. Amino acid sequence: CASKEGNQPQHF. The complete variable domain, with remaining parts taken from reference TRBV2 and TRBJ1-5, reads EPEVTQTPSHQVTQMGQEVILRCVPISNHLYFYWYRQILGQKVEFLVSFYNNEISEKSEIFDDQFSVERPDGSNFTLKIRSTKLEDSAMYFCASKEGNQPQHFGDGTRLSIL.

The chain has TRBV15 and TRBJ1-6; D gene unclear. Germline values: CDR1 LNHNV, CDR2 YYDKDF (reference sequence). This CDR3 contains 15 residues. V dropped 3 bases and J dropped 5 bases, with 11 bases sitting between them. The chain's CDR3 is CATSSFGLNNSPLHF. The CDR3 coding sequence is TGTGCCACCAGCAGCTTCGGACTGAATAATTCACCCCTCCACTTT.

A note on this clonotype: The conserved closing phenylalanine or tryptophan is absent in this CDR3, likely reflecting a read error. This chain connects TRBV7-2 to TRBJ1-5; 7 nucleotides agree with TRBD1. The trim removed 6 bases at V and 5 bases at J, leaving 4 bases unmatched. The germline V gene encodes CDR1 SGHTA and CDR2 FQGNSA. This CDR3 contains 13 residues. Here the CDR3 reads CASSRTGDQPQHY. The CDR3, as DNA: TGTGCCAGCAGTAGAACAGGGGATCAGCCCCAGCATTAT.

The V gene is TRBV10-3, the J gene TRBJ1-6; D gene uncertain. Trimming shortened V by 4 bases and J by 10 bases, and 17 bases separated the two germline ends. The CDR3 is 15 amino acids. Germline loops: CDR1 ENHRY, CDR2 SYGVKD. For the CDR3, the DNA is TGTGCCATCAGTGCTAACCGGTCTCGTTGGTCACCCCTCCACTTT. This sequence encodes CAISANRSRWSPLHF.

This chain connects TRBV7-9 to TRBJ1-2; no clear D. The V end lost 1 base, the J end lost 4 bases, and 10 bases lay between the germline ends. This CDR3 is built from 14 residues. The germline CDR1 and CDR2 sequences are SEHNR and FQNEAQ (reference sequence). In DNA, the CDR3 is TGTGCCAGCAGCTTAGGCAAGTTCGGCTATGGCTACACCTTC. It encodes CASSLGKFGYGYTF.